This TCR beta chain was recorded in a study of PD-1 blockade in classical Hodgkin lymphoma. Deletions cut 5 bases from V and 4 bases from J, with 14 bases between. Germline CDR1 and CDR2: SGHVS and FQNEAQ. The CDR3 is made up of 15 amino acids. The patients all showed relapse after autologous stem cell transplantation, while their brentuximab vedotin exposure varied. Clones were read by immunoSEQ multiplex PCR, and TCRdb kept only the in-frame ones, dropping some. The sample lists around 20,000 clones; over 75% were seen once. Study-level findings and limits: Baseline TCR diversity was reportedly lower in newly diagnosed patients than healthy donors.

Remarks on this clone: No antigen is known for it.

Sequences were derived from peripheral blood mononuclear cells (PBMCs), sampled at baseline. The clonotype originates from a human donor with classical Hodgkin lymphoma. The rearrangement uses TRBV7-8 and TRBJ1-4; D unclear. The CDR3 bases are TGTGCCAGCAGCCCCCAGCAGGTTATTAATGAAAAACTGTTTTTT. Translation: CASSPQQVINEKLFF.